The 3 T cell receptor beta chains reported below all come from one sample, sequenced in a study of blood T cell repertoires in COVID-19. Sequencing used immunoSEQ multiplex PCR; TCRdb keeps in-frame clones, though not all of them. The data show roughly 200,000 clones, around 89% seen once. The sample consisted of peripheral blood. The receptors were sampled from a man between 65 and 85 years old with acute or convalescent COVID-19.

This clone was recorded once. The V call is TRBV4-1, the J call TRBJ2-1, with 10 bases matching TRBD1. Germline V gives CDR1 MGHRA, CDR2 YSYEKL. This CDR3 contains 15 residues. V was clipped by 5 bases and J by 10 bases; unmatched bases: 11. The CDR3 is CASSSSGTGVEEQFF. As DNA, the CDR3 is TGCGCCAGCAGCTCCTCCGGGACAGGGGTAGAGGAGCAGTTCTTC.

The chain couples TRBV6-1 to TRBJ1-1; TRBD1 might be the D (6 bases). Germline V lookup: CDR1 MNHNS, CDR2 SASEGT. This CDR3 has 12 residues. The V gene lost 7 bases and the J gene lost 3 bases, with 9 bases spanning the gap. This CDR3 is CASNPGDTEAFF. The CDR3 DNA reads TGTGCCAGCAATCCAGGGGACACTGAAGCTTTCTTT.

The chain joins TRBV4-3 to TRBJ2-7, with a tentative D call TRBD2 (5 bases). V was clipped by 1 base and J by 2 bases, with 12 bases between them. Germline CDR1 is LGHNA and CDR2 is YSLEER. The CDR3 has 15 residues. CDR3 coding DNA: TGCGCCAGCAGCCAAGGAAGGACGGGGACCTACGAGCAGTACTTC. Amino acid sequence: CASSQGRTGTYEQYF.